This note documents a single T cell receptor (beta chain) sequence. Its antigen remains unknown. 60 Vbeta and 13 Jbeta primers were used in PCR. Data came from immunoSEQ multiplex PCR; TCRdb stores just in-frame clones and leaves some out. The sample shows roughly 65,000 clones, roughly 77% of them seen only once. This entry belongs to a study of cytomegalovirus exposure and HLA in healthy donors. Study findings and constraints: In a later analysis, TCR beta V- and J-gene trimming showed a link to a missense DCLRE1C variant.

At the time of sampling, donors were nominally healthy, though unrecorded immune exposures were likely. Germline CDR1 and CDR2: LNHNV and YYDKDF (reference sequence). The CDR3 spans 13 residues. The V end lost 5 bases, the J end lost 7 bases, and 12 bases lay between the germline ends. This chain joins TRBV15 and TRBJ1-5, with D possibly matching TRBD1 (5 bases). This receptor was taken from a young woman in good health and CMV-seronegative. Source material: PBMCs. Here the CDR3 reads CATSPRAGQPQHF. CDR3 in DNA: TGTGCCACCAGCCCCAGGGCAGGGCAGCCCCAGCATTTT.